Detailed here is one T cell receptor beta chain. Its target is not known. The record originates from a study of vaccination and CD4 T cells after COVID-19. On the study more broadly: Median draw time for post-COVID samples was 101 days post-diagnosis (range 35 to 161). No peptide, an HIV-1 Nef pool, or a CEFX pool was what each control culture received. General observations from the study: Relatively few convalescent patients and no early post-infection timepoints were analyzed.

An Oncomine TCR Beta short-read assay was used to sequence the DNA from cultured CD4+ T cells. The authors extracted genomic DNA from cultured CD4+ T cells. TCRdb analysed the PCR reads with MiXCR anew, one entry per CDR3 protein. The sample lists about 24,000 distinct CDR3 sequences, under 40% occurring once. Time point of the sample: late sampling 161 to 241 days after vaccination in a few convalescent patients. Sample treatment: approximately 11-day PBMC culture with coronavirus spike peptide pools or control peptides (ViraFEST assay). Germline CDR1 MNHEY, CDR2 SMNVEV (reference sequence). There are 14 residues in the CDR3. V was pared by 3 bases and J by 4 bases, with 7 bases between.

Specimen: CD4+ T cells from blood, cultured in vitro, collected about 7 months after SARS-CoV-2 vaccination. The clonotype comes from a human donor who had recovered from COVID-19. The chain employs TRBV27 and TRBJ2-6, with D unresolved. The DNA for the CDR3 is TGTGCCAGCAGTTTCCGGGCCGGGGCCAACGTCCTGACTTTC. Translated: CASSFRAGANVLTF. Looking up the rest from reference TRBV27 and TRBJ2-6 gives the full variable domain: EAQVTQNPRYLITVTGKKLTVTCSQNMNHEYMSWYRQDPGLGLRQIYYSMNVEVTDKGDVPEGYKVSRKEKRNFPLILESPSPNQTSLYFCASSFRAGANVLTFGAGSRLTVL.